The clone carrying this TCR beta chain was counted a few times. The antigen remains undetermined. Germline loops: CDR1 MGHDK, CDR2 SYGVNS. Trimming took off 5 bases at V and 7 bases at J, with 18 bases between the two ends. CDR3 length equals 15 residues. TCRdb itself ran the 5' RACE reads through MiXCR, one entry per CDR3 protein. The repertoire consists of more than 120,000 distinct CDR3 sequences, with 6% to 7% occurring once and the leading ten covering more than 2%. This specimen belongs to a study of T-cell memory formation after mild COVID-19. Whole-study findings and limits: CD4+ clones that contracted lay mainly in CM and EM; CD8+ ones lay in EMRA. Contracting clones, day 15 to 85, had balanced CD4/CD8, and later expanders favored CD4+. Some clones that responded turned up in pre-infection memory, which suggests that cross-reactive memory joined in.

The TCR sequence derives from an adult woman who had mild COVID-19 (a few samples of this study predate the infection). Cell type and time point are not known. The sequencing input was PBMCs or a T cell subset sorted from them (not recorded which). The chain couples TRBV25-1 to TRBJ2-1; no reliable D call. CDR3: CASSSKDLVSNEQFF. The CDR3 bases are TGTGCCAGCAGTAGCAAGGACCTCGTAAGTAATGAGCAGTTCTTC.